The clone carrying this T cell receptor (beta chain) came up many times. This sample is part of a study of T cells after yellow fever vaccination. TCRdb redid the calling of the 5' RACE reads with MiXCR, one entry per CDR3 protein. The sample lists roughly 79,000 distinct CDR3 sequences, about 7.2% occurring once. The sample was CD8+ T cells sorted from PBMCs, taken around 10 days after the first yellow fever vaccination. The clonotype was recovered from a man between 18 and 29 years old who received the YFV17D yellow fever vaccine.

The CDR3 DNA reads TGCGCCAGCAGCCAGGAGCGGGGGGTTGAGGATACGCAGTATTTT. Its translation is CASSQERGVEDTQYF. V gene TRBV4-1 combines with J gene TRBJ2-3; TRBD2 aligns across 9 bases. V dropped 3 bases and J dropped 6; count of bases not matched to a gene: 7. From germline, CDR1 is MGHRA and CDR2 YSYEKL. The CDR3 loop spans 15 amino acids.